The clone carrying this T cell receptor beta chain has only a few counts. The target antigen is unknown. MiXCR was run by TCRdb on the reads, yielding one entry per CDR3 protein. The sample includes around 340,000 distinct CDR3 sequences, 25% to 30% of them seen just once. This entry comes from a study of T cell repertoires in cytomegalovirus infection. Study summary: Recently identified HLA-C-restricted CMV epitopes and well-studied HLA-B-restricted CMV epitopes were used by the study. Matching HLA type, along with CMV infection, was indicated by public TCR beta signatures. Points from the study as a whole: The response measured ex vivo was dominated by TCR beta clonotypes (HLA-C-restricted and CMV-specific).

There are 15 residues in the CDR3. With V trimmed by 6 bases and J by 0 bases, 6 bases remained unmatched. Germline V gives CDR1 SGHVS, CDR2 FNYEAQ. The receptor was derived from a human donor in good health (CMV status not recorded). Some clones in this sample may be carry-over from other donors' samples. The specimen comprised cultured PBMCs, sampled from culture after CMV antigen stimulation. The chain combines TRBV7-6 with TRBJ2-7; the match to TRBD1 covers 9 bases. The CDR3 DNA is TGTGCCAGCAGATCCGGACAGGGGAGCTCCTACGAGCAGTACTTC. Encoded protein: CASRSGQGSSYEQYF.